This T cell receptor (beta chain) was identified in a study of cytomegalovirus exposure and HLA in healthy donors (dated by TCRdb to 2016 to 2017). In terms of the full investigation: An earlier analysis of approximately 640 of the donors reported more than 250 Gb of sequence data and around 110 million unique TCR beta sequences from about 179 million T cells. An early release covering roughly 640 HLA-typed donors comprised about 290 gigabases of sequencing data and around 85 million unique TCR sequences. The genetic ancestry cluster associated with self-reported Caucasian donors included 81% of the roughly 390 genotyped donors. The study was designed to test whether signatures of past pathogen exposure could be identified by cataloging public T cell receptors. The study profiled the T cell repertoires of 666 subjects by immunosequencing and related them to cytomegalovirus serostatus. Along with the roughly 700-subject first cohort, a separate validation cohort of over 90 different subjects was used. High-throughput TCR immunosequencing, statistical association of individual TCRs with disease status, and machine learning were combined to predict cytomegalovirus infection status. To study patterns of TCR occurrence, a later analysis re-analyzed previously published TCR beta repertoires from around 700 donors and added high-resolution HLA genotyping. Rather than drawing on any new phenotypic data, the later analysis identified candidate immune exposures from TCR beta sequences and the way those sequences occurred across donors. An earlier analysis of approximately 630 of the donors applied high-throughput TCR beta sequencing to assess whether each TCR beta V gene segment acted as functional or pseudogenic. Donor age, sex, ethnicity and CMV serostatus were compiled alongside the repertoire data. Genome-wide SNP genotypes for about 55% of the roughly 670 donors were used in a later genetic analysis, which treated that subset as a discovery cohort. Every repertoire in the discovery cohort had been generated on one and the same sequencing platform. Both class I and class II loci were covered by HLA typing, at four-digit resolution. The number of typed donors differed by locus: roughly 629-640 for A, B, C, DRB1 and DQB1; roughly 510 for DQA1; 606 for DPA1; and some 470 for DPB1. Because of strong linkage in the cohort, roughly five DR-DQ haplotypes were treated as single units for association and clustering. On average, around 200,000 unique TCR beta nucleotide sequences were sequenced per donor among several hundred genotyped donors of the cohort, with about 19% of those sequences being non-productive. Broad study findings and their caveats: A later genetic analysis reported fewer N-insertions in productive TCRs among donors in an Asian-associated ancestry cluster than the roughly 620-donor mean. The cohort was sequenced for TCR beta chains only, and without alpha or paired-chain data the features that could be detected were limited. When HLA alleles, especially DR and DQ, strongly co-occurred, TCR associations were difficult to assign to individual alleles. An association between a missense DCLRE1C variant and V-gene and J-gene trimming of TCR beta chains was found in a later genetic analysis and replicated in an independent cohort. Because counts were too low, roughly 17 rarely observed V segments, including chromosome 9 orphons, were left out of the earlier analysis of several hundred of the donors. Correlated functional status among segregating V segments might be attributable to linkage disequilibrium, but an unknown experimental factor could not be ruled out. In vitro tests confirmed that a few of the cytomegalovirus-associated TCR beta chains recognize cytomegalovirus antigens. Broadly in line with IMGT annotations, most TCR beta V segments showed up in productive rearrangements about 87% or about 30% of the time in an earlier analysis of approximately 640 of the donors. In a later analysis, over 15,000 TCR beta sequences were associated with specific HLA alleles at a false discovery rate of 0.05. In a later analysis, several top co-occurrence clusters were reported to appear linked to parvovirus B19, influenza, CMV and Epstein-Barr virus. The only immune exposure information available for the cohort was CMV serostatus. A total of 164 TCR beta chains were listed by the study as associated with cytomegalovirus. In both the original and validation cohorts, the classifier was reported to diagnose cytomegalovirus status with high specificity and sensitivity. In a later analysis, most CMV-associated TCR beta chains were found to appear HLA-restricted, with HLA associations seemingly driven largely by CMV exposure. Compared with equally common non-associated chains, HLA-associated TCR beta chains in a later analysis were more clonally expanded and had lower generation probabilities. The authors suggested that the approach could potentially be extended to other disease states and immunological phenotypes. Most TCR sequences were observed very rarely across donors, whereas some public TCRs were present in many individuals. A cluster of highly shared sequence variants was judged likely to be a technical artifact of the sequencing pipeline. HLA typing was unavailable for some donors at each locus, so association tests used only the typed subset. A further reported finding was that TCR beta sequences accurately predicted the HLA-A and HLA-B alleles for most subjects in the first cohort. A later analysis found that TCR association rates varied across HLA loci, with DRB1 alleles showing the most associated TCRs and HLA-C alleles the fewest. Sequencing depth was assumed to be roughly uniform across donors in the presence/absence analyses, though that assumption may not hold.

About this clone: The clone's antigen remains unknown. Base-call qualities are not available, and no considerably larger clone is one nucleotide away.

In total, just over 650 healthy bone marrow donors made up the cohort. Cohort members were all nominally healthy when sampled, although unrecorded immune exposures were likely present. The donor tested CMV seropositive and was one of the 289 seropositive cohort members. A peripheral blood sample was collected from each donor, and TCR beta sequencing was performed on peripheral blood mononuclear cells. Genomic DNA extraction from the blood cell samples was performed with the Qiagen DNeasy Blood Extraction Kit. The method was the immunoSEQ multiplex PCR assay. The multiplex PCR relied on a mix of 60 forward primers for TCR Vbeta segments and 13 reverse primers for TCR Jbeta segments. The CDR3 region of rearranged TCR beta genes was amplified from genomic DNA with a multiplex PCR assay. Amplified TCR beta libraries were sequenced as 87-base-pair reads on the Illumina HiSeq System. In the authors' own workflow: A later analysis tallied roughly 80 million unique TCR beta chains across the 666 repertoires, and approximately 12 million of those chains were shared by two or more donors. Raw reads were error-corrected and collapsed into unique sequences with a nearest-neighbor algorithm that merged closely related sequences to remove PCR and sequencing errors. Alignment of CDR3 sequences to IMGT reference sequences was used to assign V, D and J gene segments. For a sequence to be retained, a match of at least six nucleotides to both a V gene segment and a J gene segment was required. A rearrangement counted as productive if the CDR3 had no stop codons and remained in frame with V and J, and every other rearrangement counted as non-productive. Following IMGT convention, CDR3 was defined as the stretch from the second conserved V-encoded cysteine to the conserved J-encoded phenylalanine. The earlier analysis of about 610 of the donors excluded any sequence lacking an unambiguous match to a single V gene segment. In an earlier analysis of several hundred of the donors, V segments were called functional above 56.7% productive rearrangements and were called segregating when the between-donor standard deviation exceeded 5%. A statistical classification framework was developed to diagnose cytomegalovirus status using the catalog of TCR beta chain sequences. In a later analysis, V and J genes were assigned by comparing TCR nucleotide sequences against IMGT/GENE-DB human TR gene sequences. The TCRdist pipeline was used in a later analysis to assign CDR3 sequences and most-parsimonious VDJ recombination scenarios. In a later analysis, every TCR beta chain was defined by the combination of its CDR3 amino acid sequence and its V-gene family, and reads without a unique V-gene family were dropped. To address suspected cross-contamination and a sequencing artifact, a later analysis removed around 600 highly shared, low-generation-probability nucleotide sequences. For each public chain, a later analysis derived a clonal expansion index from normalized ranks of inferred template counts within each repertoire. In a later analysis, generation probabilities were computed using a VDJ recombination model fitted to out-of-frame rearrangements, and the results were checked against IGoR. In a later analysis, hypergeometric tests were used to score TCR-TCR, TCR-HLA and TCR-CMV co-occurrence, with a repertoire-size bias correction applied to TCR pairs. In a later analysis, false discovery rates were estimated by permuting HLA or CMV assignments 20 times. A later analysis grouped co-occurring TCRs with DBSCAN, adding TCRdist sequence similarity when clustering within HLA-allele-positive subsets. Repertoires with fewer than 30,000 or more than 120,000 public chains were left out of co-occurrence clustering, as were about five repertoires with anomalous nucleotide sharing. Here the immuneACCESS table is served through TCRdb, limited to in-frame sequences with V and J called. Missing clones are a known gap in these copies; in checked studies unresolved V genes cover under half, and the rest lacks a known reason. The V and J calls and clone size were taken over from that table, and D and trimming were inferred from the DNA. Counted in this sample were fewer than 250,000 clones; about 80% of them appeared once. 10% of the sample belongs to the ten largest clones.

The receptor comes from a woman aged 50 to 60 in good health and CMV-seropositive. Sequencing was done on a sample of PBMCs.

The DNA sequence is given as TGTGCCAGCACCCCTTCGCCAGGGCCCGGCTATGGCTACACCTTC. The resulting protein is CASTPSPGPGYGYTF. The chain couples TRBV6-1 to TRBJ1-2; a tentative D call is TRBD1 (5 bases match). CDR1 and CDR2, looked up from the germline V gene, are MNHNS and SASEGT. V lost 7 bases and J lost 4 bases; the stretch between them is 19 bases long. The CDR3 starts with the cysteine, ends with the phenylalanine, and has 15 residues. The DNA shown is the 45-base CDR3, in frame from base 1.